Below, 20 T cell receptor beta chains from the same sample are listed, as sequenced in a study of blood T cell repertoires in COVID-19. Profiling relied on immunoSEQ multiplex PCR, and the TCRdb table lists in-frame clones only, not all of them. This sample yields about 230,000 clones, of which 84% are seen a single time; 18% belongs to the top ten. Sequencing was carried out using peripheral blood. The source is a woman of 80 years or more with active or convalescent COVID-19.

On this clone itself: The sample carries other DNA sequences with the same CDR3. The chain employs TRBV7-3 and TRBJ2-5; tentatively, D is TRBD2 (5 bases). In germline, CDR1 is SGHTA, CDR2 FQGTGA. This CDR3 spans 13 amino acids. V dropped 1 base and J dropped 5 bases, with 8 bases sitting between them. The CDR3 bases are TGTGCCAGCAGCTTAAACGGCGGGGAGACCCAGTACTTC. Translation: CASSLNGGETQYF. Using reference TRBV7-3 and TRBJ2-5 for the parts outside the CDR3, the full variable domain is GAGVSQTPSNKVTEKGKYVELRCDPISGHTALYWYRQSLGQGPEFLIYFQGTGAADDSGLPNDRFFAVRPEGSVSTLKIQRTERGDSAVYLCASSLNGGETQYFGPGTRLLVL.

The rearrangement joins TRBV2 to TRBJ1-4; D remains unclear. This CDR3 region has 11 residues. The V end lost 4 bases, the J end lost 7 bases, and 4 bases lay between the germline ends. Germline V gene sequence: CDR1 SNHLY, CDR2 FYNNEI. CDR3 amino acids: CASSAREKLFF. The CDR3 coding sequence is TGTGCCAGCAGTGCCCGTGAAAAACTGTTTTTT.

This clone has a handful of counts. This chain uses TRBV3-1 (or the pseudogene TRBV3-2) with TRBJ2-7; TRBD1 agrees at 7 bases. The CDR3 runs to 13 residues. CDR1 is LGHDT and CDR2 is YNNKEL in the germline V gene (reference sequence). The ends lost 5 bases at V and 6 bases at J; junction bases unmatched: 7. CDR3 sequence: CASSKKQGSEQYF. The DNA for the CDR3 is TGTGCCAGCAGCAAGAAACAGGGGAGCGAGCAGTACTTC.

Notes on this clone: Additional DNA sequences in this sample encode the identical CDR3. The rearrangement joins TRBV24-1 to TRBJ1-2, with D unclear. The CDR3 spans 11 residues. The V gene's germline CDR1 is KGHDR and CDR2 SFDVKD. V lost 7 bases and J 4 bases, leaving 6 bases between the germline ends. The CDR3 spells CATSPGYGYTF. CDR3 nucleotides: TGTGCCACCAGCCCGGGCTATGGCTACACCTTC.

This clone has only a few counts. The chain recombines TRBV7-9 with TRBJ1-2, with D tentatively TRBD1 (6 bases). The V gene's germline CDR1 is SEHNR and CDR2 FQNEAQ (reference sequence). The CDR3 covers 13 residues. V shed 1 base and J shed 8 bases, with 11 bases lying between them. CDR3 sequence (DNA): TGTGCCAGCAGCTTAGAACAGGGTTCAGGCTACACCTTC. Protein: CASSLEQGSGYTF.

This clone was seen more than once but under ten times. The chain joins TRBV12-3 or TRBV12-4 to TRBJ1-1; TRBD1 is a possible D gene (5 bases). Between the trimmed V and J ends, which lost 8 bases and 3 bases, there was a span of 13 bases. The CDR3 is made up of 13 amino acids. In nucleotides, the CDR3 is TGTGCCAGCCAGAATGACAGATACACTGAAGCTTTCTTT. This codes for CASQNDRYTEAFF.

The chain joins TRBV7-2 to TRBJ1-2; perhaps TRBD1 as D (6 bases). V lost 1 base to trimming and J lost 1 base, with 13 bases between them. Germline V lookup: CDR1 SGHTA, CDR2 FQGNSA. This CDR3 contains 16 residues. The CDR3 region has the DNA TGTGCCAGCAGCTTAGTGGACAGACTTAGTAACTATGGCTACACCTTC. Its protein product is CASSLVDRLSNYGYTF. Variable domain in full (rest from reference TRBV7-2 and TRBJ1-2): GAGVSQSPSNKVTEKGKDVELRCDPISGHTALYWYRQSLGQGLEFLIYFQGNSAPDKSGLPSDRFSAERTGGSVSTLTIQRTQQEDSAVYLCASSLVDRLSNYGYTFGSGTRLTVV.

This chain links TRBV12-5 with TRBJ1-5, with TRBD1 matching over 8 bases. Germline lookup yields CDR1 LGHNT and CDR2 FRNRAP. The CDR3 totals 17 residues. Germline trimming cut 5 bases from V and 7 bases from J; bases unmatched to any gene: 16. The CDR3 DNA sequence: TGTGCTAGTGGTCACGACCCGAAATCAGGGGGCGGGCAGCCCCAGCATTTT. Protein: CASGHDPKSGGGQPQHF.

The genes are TRBV6-6 and TRBJ1-5; TRBD1 matches 8 bases. The CDR3 consists of 16 residues. Germline V gene lookup returns CDR1 MNHNY and CDR2 SVGAGI (reference sequence). V was pared by 6 bases and J by 4 bases, with 11 bases of the junction left unmatched. The CDR3 coding sequence is TGTGCCAGCAGCCATTTGGACAGGGTCGGGAATCAGCCCCAGCATTTT. It yields the protein CASSHLDRVGNQPQHF.

This clone was counted at least ten times. The chain is built from TRBV12-3 or TRBV12-4 and TRBJ2-7, with D uncertain. V was shortened by 3 bases and J by 6 bases, with 12 bases between the two germline ends. The CDR3 consists of 13 residues. The CDR3 sequence is CASSLGPSGEQYF. The DNA of the CDR3 is TGTGCCAGCAGTTTGGGTCCTTCGGGCGAGCAGTACTTC.

CDR3 DNA sequence: TGTGCCAGCAGTTACTCAGGACTAGCTGTACGTGAGCAGTACTTC. This translates into CASSYSGLAVREQYF. This chain connects TRBV6-5 to TRBJ2-7; TRBD2 aligns across 8 bases. Germline V gene data show CDR1 as MNHEY and CDR2 as SVGAGI. There are 15 residues in the CDR3. J was trimmed by 7 bases and V by 0 bases; bases with no gene match: 8.

CDR3 amino acids: CASSPGTSGRLTYNEQFF. The DNA of the CDR3 is TGTGCCAGCAGTCCCGGGACTAGCGGGAGACTTACTTACAATGAGCAGTTCTTC. V and J are TRBV6-2 or TRBV6-3 and TRBJ2-1; TRBD2 matches at 14 bases. Germline trimming cut 5 bases from V and 4 bases from J; bases unmatched to any gene: 10. Per the germline V gene, CDR1 is MNHEY and CDR2 is SVGEGT. CDR3 length equals 18 residues.

The rearrangement links TRBV5-1 to TRBJ2-3; 12 bases line up with TRBD2. The length of the CDR3 is 16 residues. CDR1 is SGHRS, CDR2 YFSETQ, per germline. The ends lost 3 bases at V and 0 bases at J; junction bases unmatched: 2. The CDR3 sequence is CASSSGLAGSTDTQYF. CDR3 bases: TGCGCCAGCAGCTCGGGACTAGCGGGCAGCACAGATACGCAGTATTTT.

The CDR3 sequence: CASSNSAGGFLDYGYTF. The CDR3 bases are TGTGCCAGCTCTAACTCGGCAGGGGGCTTTCTCGACTATGGCTACACCTTC. J is TRBJ1-2 and V is TRBV18; 8 positions agree with TRBD1. V lost 6 bases, J lost 3 bases, and 15 bases stayed unmatched. CDR1 is KGHSH and CDR2 is LQKENI in the germline V gene. This CDR3 is built from 17 residues.

The chain couples TRBV19 to TRBJ1-5; 8 nucleotides align to TRBD1. The CDR3 runs 13 residues. Per germline, CDR1 LNHDA and CDR2 SQIVND (reference sequence). The trim removed 8 bases at V and 5 bases at J, leaving 5 bases unmatched. The CDR3 spells CASGQGGYQPQHF. CDR3 sequence (DNA): TGTGCCAGTGGACAGGGCGGGTATCAGCCCCAGCATTTT.

This clone was seen just once. V and J are TRBV9 and TRBJ2-1; no clear D. CDR3 size: 12 residues. The ends were cut back, 3 bases at V and 7 bases at J, with 8 bases in the middle. CDR1 is SGDLS and CDR2 is YYNGEE in the germline V gene. CDR3 loop: CASSDPRNEQFF. Written as DNA, the CDR3 is TGTGCCAGCAGCGATCCGAGGAATGAGCAGTTCTTC.

This rearrangement joins TRBV7-9 to TRBJ1-2; D is undetermined. The CDR3 spans 13 residues. V lost 3 bases, J lost 7 bases, and 12 bases lay in between. Germline V CDR1 and CDR2: SEHNR, FQNEAQ (reference sequence). Written as DNA, the CDR3 is TGTGCCAGCAGCTTGGAGGGAACGGGTGGCTACACCTTC. This codes for CASSLEGTGGYTF.

V gene TRBV30 combines with J gene TRBJ1-1; 9 nucleotides agree with TRBD1. From germline, CDR1 is GTSNPN and CDR2 SVGIG (reference sequence). The V and J ends lost 0 bases and 5 bases, in that order; junction bases with no gene match: 7. The CDR3 is 15 residues long. DNA of the CDR3: TGTGCCTGGAGTGTACATCGACAGGGGGGGACTGAAGCTTTCTTT. It is translated as CAWSVHRQGGTEAFF.

The chain uses TRBV28 and TRBJ2-1; D is perhaps TRBD2 (5 bases). Germline V gene sequence: CDR1 MDHEN, CDR2 SYDVKM. Between the trimmed V and J ends, which lost 3 bases and 11 bases, there was a span of 8 bases. This CDR3 is built from 11 residues. The CDR3 loop is CASSFSGKQFF. The CDR3 region has the DNA TGTGCCAGCAGTTTCTCCGGGAAGCAGTTCTTC.

This clone was found a few times. The V gene is TRBV25-1, the J gene TRBJ1-5; D is possibly TRBD1 (5 bases). The CDR3 spans 15 residues. Per germline, CDR1 MGHDK and CDR2 SYGVNS. V was cut by 3 bases and J by 2 bases, with 11 bases left in between. CDR3 in amino acids: CASSDQPGGNQPQHF. CDR3 sequence (DNA): TGTGCCAGCAGTGATCAGCCGGGGGGCAATCAGCCCCAGCATTTT.